A single sample is the source of the 18 T cell receptor beta chains below, sequenced in a study of blood T cell repertoires in COVID-19. This table comes from immunoSEQ multiplex PCR, and its TCRdb copy is limited to in-frame clones, with some not included. This sample yields 250,000 or so clones, of which about nine tenths are seen a single time; approximately 4% belongs to the top ten. The source material was PBMCs or T cells enriched from blood (not recorded which). The receptors stem from a woman aged 25 to 45 with acute COVID-19.

The rearrangement links TRBV28 to TRBJ2-3; D is uncertain. From germline, CDR1 is MDHEN and CDR2 SYDVKM. The CDR3 has 12 residues. Trimming left V 4 bases short and J 2 bases short, with 4 bases between. CDR3 protein: CASSSVTDTQYF. The CDR3 DNA is TGTGCCAGCAGTTCAGTCACAGATACGCAGTATTTT.

This clone was picked up one time. The genes are TRBV18 and TRBJ2-2; a weak D match, TRBD2 (6 bases). V lost 3 bases, J lost 4 bases, and 12 bases lay in between. In germline, CDR1 is KGHSH, CDR2 LQKENI. This CDR3 comprises 15 residues. The CDR3 region is CASSPSSESTGELFF. CDR3 bases: TGTGCCAGCTCACCCTCTAGCGAGAGCACCGGGGAGCTGTTTTTT.

The chain employs TRBV19 and TRBJ2-5, with 7 bases matching TRBD1. CDR3 length: 17 residues. Trimming took 3 bases from V and 1 from J; bases not matched to a gene: 11. Germline CDR1 is LNHDA and CDR2 is SQIVND (reference sequence). Written as DNA, the CDR3 is TGTGCCAGTAGTATCGCCCCCATTGACAGGGTCCAAGAGACCCAGTACTTC. It specifies CASSIAPIDRVQETQYF.

V gene TRBV6-5 combines with J gene TRBJ1-5; 8 bases align to TRBD1. V was pared by 2 bases and J by 6 bases, with 0 bases of the junction left unmatched. This CDR3 region has 13 residues. Looked up from germline, CDR1 is MNHEY and CDR2 is SVGAGI. The CDR3 loop reads CASSYGQGQPQHF. The CDR3 DNA sequence: TGTGCCAGCAGTTACGGACAGGGTCAGCCCCAGCATTTT.

The count of this clone is one. The rearrangement uses TRBV13 and TRBJ2-5; 10 bases agree with TRBD2. V lost 0 bases and J lost 6; bases outside the gene matches: 7. The CDR3 has 16 residues. CDR1 and CDR2 from the germline V gene are PRHDT and FYEKMQ (reference sequence). CDR3 region: CASSLGRSGRIQTQYF. DNA of the CDR3: TGTGCCAGCAGCTTAGGGCGTAGCGGGAGGATACAGACCCAGTACTTC.

The rearrangement uses TRBV2 and TRBJ1-5; the D gene is possibly TRBD1 (6 bases). V shed 6 bases and J shed 11 bases, with 23 bases lying between them. The CDR3 runs 15 residues. CDR1 SNHLY and CDR2 FYNNEI come from the germline V gene. The CDR3 region has the DNA TGTGCCAGCAGACCCGGACAGCTCCCATATCAATCCCAGCATTTT. This encodes CASRPGQLPYQSQHF.

The chain combines TRBV6-5 with TRBJ1-1, with D hard to call. The length of the CDR3 is 13 residues. Germline CDR1 MNHEY, CDR2 SVGAGI. V gave up 0 bases and J gave up 6 bases, with 8 bases separating them. CDR3 coding DNA: TGTGCCAGCAGTTACTCATCCGGTTCTGAAGCTTTCTTT. Its translation is CASSYSSGSEAFF.

The chain has TRBV29-1 and TRBJ2-7; possibly TRBD1 for D (7 bases). Between the trimmed V and J ends, which lost 4 bases and 4 bases, there was a span of 14 bases. Germline loops: CDR1 SQVTM, CDR2 ANQGSEA. There are 13 residues in the CDR3. CDR3 amino acids: CSVAGQGGYEQYF. The CDR3 bases are TGCAGCGTTGCCGGCCAGGGGGGATACGAGCAGTACTTC.

V is TRBV30 and J is TRBJ2-2, with D possibly TRBD2 on 6 matching bases. The CDR3 covers 15 residues. Germline-derived CDR1 and CDR2 are GTSNPN and SVGIG (reference sequence). Trimming pared 3 bases from V and 4 bases from J, leaving 15 bases between. CDR3 in DNA: TGTGCCTGGAGCCCGTGGGCCGGGAGCACCGGGGAGCTGTTTTTT. Its translation is CAWSPWAGSTGELFF.

The chain carries TRBV13 and TRBJ1-2; 7 bases match TRBD1. Losses at the gene ends were 4 bases for V and 2 bases for J; bases not matched to a gene: 10. This CDR3 has 16 amino acids. Germline V lookup: CDR1 PRHDT, CDR2 FYEKMQ (reference sequence). The DNA for the CDR3 is TGTGCCAGCAGCTCGATACAGGGGCAAAAGAACTATGGCTACACCTTC. Translation gives CASSSIQGQKNYGYTF.

The chain links TRBV7-2 to TRBJ1-3; the match to TRBD1 covers 7 bases. V dropped 5 bases and J dropped 4; count of bases not matched to a gene: 8. There are 15 residues in the CDR3. The germline CDR1 and CDR2 sequences are SGHTA and FQGNSA. The CDR3 loop reads CASSITGEAGNTIYF. CDR3 sequence (DNA): TGTGCCAGCAGCATAACAGGGGAAGCCGGAAACACCATATATTTT.

This clone has just one count. V usage is TRBV5-4 and J usage is TRBJ2-4, with D maybe TRBD1 (5 bases). The CDR3 length is 19 residues. Trimming removed 1 base at V and 0 bases at J, with 20 bases between. Germline V CDR1 and CDR2: SGHNT, YYREEE (reference sequence). The CDR3: CASSLPTGDTRIAKNIQYF. CDR3 bases: TGTGCCAGCAGCTTGCCAACAGGAGACACAAGAATAGCCAAAAACATTCAGTACTTC.

J is TRBJ2-4 and V is TRBV23-1; no clear D gene. TRBV23-1 is an ORF, with its function uncertain. The CDR3 sequence is 14 residues long. V was pared by 6 bases and J by 3 bases, with 12 bases between. Here the CDR3 DNA reads TGCGCCAGCAGGGAGAGTTTCGACAAAAACATTCAGTACTTC. Protein sequence: CASRESFDKNIQYF.

J is TRBJ2-7 and V is TRBV4-2, with 9 bases matching TRBD1. J gave up 2 bases and V 1 base, and 3 bases lay outside the gene matches. Germline V CDR1 and CDR2: LGHNA, YNFKEQ. The CDR3 extends over 15 amino acids. CDR3 protein: CASSQGTGEAYEQYF. The CDR3 DNA is TGTGCCAGCAGCCAAGGGACAGGGGAGGCCTACGAGCAGTACTTC.

The chain links TRBV29-1 to TRBJ2-3, with D maybe TRBD1 (5 bases). The germline V and J ends were trimmed by 1 base and 4 bases, with 12 bases remaining between them. The CDR3 consists of 14 residues. CDR1 is SQVTM and CDR2 is ANQGSEA in the germline V gene. The CDR3 region has the DNA TGCAGCGTTGAAGTAGGGGCTTGGGCAGATACGCAGTATTTT. Encoded protein: CSVEVGAWADTQYF.

The sample holds one count of this clone. CDR3 protein: CASSRQSGGVEKLFF. The DNA for the CDR3 is TGTGCCAGTAGCCGGCAGAGCGGGGGAGTTGAAAAACTGTTTTTT. The V call is TRBV19, the J call TRBJ1-4, with D possibly matching TRBD1 (5 bases). There are 15 residues in the CDR3. V was shortened by 6 bases and J by 7 bases, with 18 bases between the two germline ends. Germline V gene lookup returns CDR1 LNHDA and CDR2 SQIVND (reference sequence). Drawing the rest from reference TRBV19 and TRBJ1-4, the complete variable domain is DGGITQSPKYLFRKEGQNVTLSCEQNLNHDAMYWYRQDPGQGLRLIYYSQIVNDFQKGDIAEGYSVSREKKESFPLTVTSAQKNPTAFYLCASSRQSGGVEKLFFGSGTQLSVL.

This chain joins TRBV4-1 and TRBJ2-2; perhaps TRBD2 as D (6 bases). The germline V gene has CDR1 MGHRA and CDR2 YSYEKL. This CDR3 comprises 16 residues. Trimming shortened V by 1 base and J by 5 bases, and 14 bases separated the two germline ends. The CDR3: CASSQGPTGGTGELFF. In DNA, the CDR3 is TGCGCCAGCAGCCAAGGCCCGACCGGAGGGACCGGGGAGCTGTTTTTT.

The V call is TRBV18, the J call TRBJ2-1; 12 nucleotides align to TRBD2. CDR3 length: 16 amino acids. Germline V CDR1 and CDR2: KGHSH, LQKENI. The junction had 10 bases not matched to a gene; V was cut back by 5 bases and J by 8 bases. The CDR3 DNA sequence: TGTGCCAGCTCATCCCCCGCTAGCGGGAGGGTCGATGAGCAGTTCTTC. It encodes CASSSPASGRVDEQFF.